What follows is one T cell receptor (beta chain) and its context. The antigen remains unidentified. Next came a second PCR, run for about 7 to 11 cycles, which used a sample-barcoded 5' primer along with a J-beta primer mix. Every single cDNA molecule received a tag from a template-switch adaptor with 12 random nucleotides. MiXCR, run by TCRdb on the 5' RACE reads, gives a single entry per CDR3 protein. Among about 730,000 distinct CDR3 sequences listed, roughly 44% were seen once. The data derive from a study of blood T cells in healthy people across ages. Findings and limits, study-wide: Age brought a roughly linear fall in TCR beta diversity measured per million T cells. There was no known CMV status for donors, so expanded clonotype changes were possibly confounded. Relative to aged donors, long-lived donors carried more naive CD4+ cells and displayed higher diversity.

Trimming removed 6 bases at V and 10 bases at J, with 13 bases between. In germline, CDR1 is SGHTA, CDR2 FQGTGA. The CDR3 extends over 12 amino acids. The receptor was derived from a woman between 55 and 75 years old in good health. This sequence joins TRBV7-3 and TRBJ2-1; D is possibly TRBD2 (6 bases). Sequencing was performed on blood. DNA of the CDR3: TGTGCCAGCAGTGTTAGCGGAGTGGAGCAGTTCTTC. It codes for CASSVSGVEQFF.